The next 30 T cell receptor beta chains were all read from a single sample in a study of T cells in Graves' hyperthyroidism and ophthalmopathy (dated by TCRdb to between 2018 and 2021). Libraries were built with multiplex PCR. Instrument used: Illumina HiSeq 2000. TCR beta CDR3 regions were amplified from RNA transcripts. For the first round of RT-PCR on the TCR CDR3, the HTBI primer set was used together with the Qiagen OneStep RT-PCR kit. TCRdb redid the processing of the public reads, applying fastp at Q25 and MiXCR, and retained in-frame beta chains. CDR3 protein sequences are deduplicated, and each keeps its most common genes and DNA. The sample table lists around 290,000 distinct CDR3 sequences, about an eighth of them with a count of one. Together, the top ten hold 7% to 9% of the sample. The material sequenced was blood. The receptors here all came from a woman aged 40 to 55 with Graves' hyperthyroidism.

There are many counts of this clonotype. The gene calls are TRBV2 and TRBJ1-5; D is ambiguous. V lost 1 base and J lost 7, with 14 bases in between. This CDR3 contains 15 residues. Germline V gene data show CDR1 as SNHLY and CDR2 as FYNNEI. CDR3 sequence reads: CASSEGRQDRQPQHF. Written as DNA, the CDR3 is TGTGCCAGCAGTGAAGGGCGACAAGATCGGCAGCCCCAGCATTTT.

The chain joins TRBV7-9 to TRBJ1-5, with D possibly matching TRBD1 (5 bases). Trimming cost V 3 bases and J 1 base, with 13 bases left between them. In germline, CDR1 is SEHNR, CDR2 FQNEAQ (reference sequence). CDR3 size: 16 residues. The CDR3 bases are TGTGCCAGCAGCTTCCCCGGGGGACCGAGCAATCAGCCCCAGCATTTT. This encodes CASSFPGGPSNQPQHF.

There are many counts of this clonotype. The chain joins TRBV20-1 to TRBJ1-1; no clear D gene. The V and J ends lost 5 bases and 3 bases respectively, with 7 bases between them. CDR1 and CDR2 from the germline V gene are DFQATT and SNEGSKA (reference sequence). The CDR3 consists of 11 residues. CDR3 sequence reads: CSAVDHTEAFF. DNA for the CDR3: TGCAGTGCTGTGGACCACACTGAAGCTTTCTTT.

This clonotype appeared many times. The rearrangement links TRBV27 to TRBJ2-1, with D maybe TRBD1 (5 bases). V was trimmed by 6 bases and J by 6 bases, leaving 15 bases between them. Germline values: CDR1 MNHEY, CDR2 SMNVEV (reference sequence). This CDR3 comprises 14 residues. CDR3 in amino acids: CASRLDKQLNEQFF. In DNA form, the CDR3 reads TGTGCCAGCAGGCTGGACAAACAACTCAATGAGCAGTTCTTC.

This clonotype was counted between two and nine times. The chain joins TRBV3-1 to TRBJ2-3, with 10 bases matching TRBD2. The CDR3 extends over 19 amino acids. Unmatched junction bases numbered 15, after V lost 4 bases and J lost 2 bases. CDR1 and CDR2 (germline): LGHDT, YNNKEL (reference sequence). The CDR3 region is CASSLRRSSGRGITDTQYF. DNA for the CDR3: TGTGCCAGCAGCCTTAGACGTTCTAGCGGGAGAGGGATCACAGATACGCAGTATTTT.

Ten or more counts support this clonotype. This chain uses TRBV30 with TRBJ1-3, with D hard to call. The CDR3 length is 12 residues. V was pared by 4 bases and J by 0 bases, with 4 bases between. Germline lookup yields CDR1 GTSNPN and CDR2 SVGIG (reference sequence). The CDR3 protein is CAWTDSGNTIYF. CDR3 nucleotides: TGTGCCTGGACCGACTCTGGAAACACCATATATTTT. The whole variable domain, filled in from reference TRBV30 and TRBJ1-3, reads SQTIHQWPATLVQPVGSPLSLECTVEGTSNPNLYWYRQAAGRGLQLLFYSVGIGQISSEVPQNLSASRPQDRQFILSSKKLLLSDSGFYLCAWTDSGNTIYFGEGSWLTVV.

The chain recombines TRBV11-2 with TRBJ2-1, with 8 bases matching TRBD2. Germline assignment: CDR1 SGHAT and CDR2 FQNNGV. Germline trimming cut 9 bases from V and 3 bases from J; bases unmatched to any gene: 7. The CDR3 is made up of 14 amino acids. CDR3 sequence (DNA): TGTGCCAGTAGCCCGGGGGGGGGCTACAATGAGCAGTTCTTC. It translates to CASSPGGGYNEQFF.

This clonotype was counted ten times or more. V usage is TRBV2 and J usage is TRBJ1-4; 7 nucleotides match TRBD1. The CDR3 is 15 residues long. Unmatched junction bases numbered 8, after V lost 6 bases and J lost 4 bases. The germline V gene has CDR1 SNHLY and CDR2 FYNNEI. As DNA, the CDR3 is TGTGCCAGCAGAAACCTTGGGACAGTTAATGAAAAACTGTTTTTT. Its protein product is CASRNLGTVNEKLFF.

V usage is TRBV20-1 and J usage is TRBJ2-3, with TRBD2 matching over 15 bases. CDR3 length: 15 amino acids. Per the germline V gene, CDR1 is DFQATT and CDR2 is SNEGSKA (reference sequence). V lost 5 bases to trimming and J lost 5 bases; unmatched junction nucleotides: 5. The CDR3 bases are TGCAGTGCTCTCCGGACTAGCGGGAGGGGAGATACGCAGTATTTT. Translating gives CSALRTSGRGDTQYF.

On this clonotype itself: One junction end does not reproduce the germline sequence, and a read error may be involved. The rearrangement uses TRBV5-1 and TRBJ2-3; D gene uncertain. Germline lookup yields CDR1 SGHRS and CDR2 YFSETQ. The length of the CDR3 is 12 residues. CDR3 coding DNA: TGTGCCAGCAGCGTAGAACCAGATACGCAGTATTTT. Its protein product is CASSVEPDTQYF.

This clonotype occurred many times. The chain combines TRBV11-2 with TRBJ2-2; TRBD2 matches at 11 bases. CDR3 length equals 19 residues. V gave up 4 bases and J gave up 3 bases; unmatched junction bases: 13. CDR1 and CDR2 from the germline V gene are SGHAT and FQNNGV. CDR3 residues: CASSSSIYSGRAYTGELFF. CDR3 nucleotide sequence: TGTGCCAGCAGCTCCTCAATATATAGCGGGAGGGCCTACACCGGGGAGCTGTTTTTT.

This clonotype was observed at least ten times. CDR3 loop: CASRGFSNQPQHF. DNA of the CDR3: TGTGCCAGCAGGGGATTTAGCAATCAGCCCCAGCATTTT. The rearrangement uses TRBV6-1 and TRBJ1-5; D gene ambiguous. Between the trimmed V and J ends, which lost 6 bases and 0 bases, there was a span of 6 bases. This CDR3 has 13 residues. Germline CDR1 reads MNHNS; CDR2 reads SASEGT.

This clonotype was counted a few times. The DNA for the CDR3 is TGTGCCATCAGTGAGTTGGTGCAGCCGAGCTCTGGAAACACCATATATTTT. It translates to CAISELVQPSSGNTIYF. J is TRBJ1-3 and V is TRBV10-3; D unresolved. The germline V gene encodes CDR1 ENHRY and CDR2 SYGVKD. This CDR3 is 17 amino acids long. The V end was cut by 1 base, the J end by 0 bases, with 13 bases between.

This clonotype was seen many times. The rearrangement uses TRBV7-6 and TRBJ2-2, with D hard to call. Looked up from germline, CDR1 is SGHVS and CDR2 is FNYEAQ. There are 14 residues in the CDR3. V lost 0 bases to trimming and J lost 3 bases, with 5 bases between them. The CDR3 DNA sequence: TGTGCCAGCAGCTTAGCGTCGGACACCGGGGAGCTGTTTTTT. It encodes CASSLASDTGELFF.

This clonotype was seen more than once but under ten times. This chain links TRBV6-1 with TRBJ1-2; 10 bases align to TRBD1. Germline V gives CDR1 MNHNS, CDR2 SASEGT. The ends lost 7 bases at V and 6 bases at J; junction bases unmatched: 14. CDR3 length: 16 amino acids. The CDR3 here is CASTSPGQGFLDGYTF. In nucleotides, the CDR3 is TGTGCCAGCACCAGCCCGGGACAGGGGTTTCTAGATGGCTACACCTTC.

This clonotype occurred many times. The J gene is TRBJ2-5, the V gene TRBV12-3 or TRBV12-4; D is unclear. Trimming shortened V by 6 bases and J by 0 bases, and 17 bases separated the two germline ends. The CDR3 has 16 amino acids. DNA for the CDR3: TGTGCCAGCAGCCCCGGACGTGATACCTACCAAGAGACCCAGTACTTC. Protein product: CASSPGRDTYQETQYF.

This clonotype was recorded many times. The rearrangement joins TRBV12-3 or TRBV12-4 to TRBJ1-1; D ambiguous. This CDR3 has 11 residues. The ends were cut back, 8 bases at V and 8 bases at J, with 12 bases in the middle. CDR3 in DNA: TGTGCCAGCTCAAAAGGGCTGGAAGCTTTCTTT. Translated, it gives CASSKGLEAFF.

This clonotype occurred many times. The genes are TRBV10-3 and TRBJ1-1; D not certain. Germline assignment: CDR1 ENHRY and CDR2 SYGVKD. Trimming removed 6 bases at V and 0 bases at J, with 8 bases between. The CDR3 loop spans 13 amino acids. This chain's CDR3 is CAISNSMNTEAFF. In nucleotides, the CDR3 is TGTGCCATCAGCAACAGCATGAACACTGAAGCTTTCTTT.

The table lists this clonotype with many counts. The genes are TRBV20-1 and TRBJ1-2, with 7 bases identical to TRBD1. The length of the CDR3 is 14 residues. Germline V gives CDR1 DFQATT, CDR2 SNEGSKA (reference sequence). J was trimmed by 4 bases and V by 2 bases; bases with no gene match: 7. The DNA of the CDR3 is TGCAGTGCTAGACTGACAGGGTTTAGCTATGGCTACACCTTC. It codes for CSARLTGFSYGYTF.

This clonotype was recorded many times. The chain is built from TRBV2 and TRBJ1-1; the D is unclear. Trimming removed 2 bases at V and 4 bases at J, with 8 bases between. Germline lookup yields CDR1 SNHLY and CDR2 FYNNEI. The CDR3 contains 13 residues. In DNA form, the CDR3 reads TGTGCCAGCAGTGAATCGCCTTCCACTGAAGCTTTCTTT. The encoded protein is CASSESPSTEAFF.

In this sample, this clonotype turned up many times. J is TRBJ1-6 and V is TRBV12-3 or TRBV12-4; unclear D gene. V was pared by 5 bases and J by 6 bases, with 11 bases between. This CDR3 region has 14 residues. The CDR3 here is CASSPRGFNSPLHF. The CDR3 region has the DNA TGTGCCAGCAGTCCCCGGGGATTTAATTCACCCCTCCACTTT.

In this sample, this clonotype turned up a few times. The gene calls are TRBV5-6 and TRBJ2-5; D tentatively fits TRBD1 or TRBD2 (5 bases each). The CDR3 length is 14 residues. V was shortened by 1 base and J by 6 bases, with 13 bases between the two germline ends. Germline V gene lookup returns CDR1 SGHDT and CDR2 YYEEEE. CDR3 in DNA: TGTGCCAGCAGCTTGTTCGGGGCGGAGAAGACCCAGTACTTC. Translation gives CASSLFGAEKTQYF. The complete variable domain, with remaining parts taken from reference TRBV5-6 and TRBJ2-5, reads DAGVTQSPTHLIKTRGQQVTLRCSPKSGHDTVSWYQQALGQGPQFIFQYYEEEERQRGNFPDRFSGHQFPNYSSELNVNALLLGDSALYLCASSLFGAEKTQYFGPGTRLLVL.

The rearrangement uses TRBV2 and TRBJ2-2, with D tentatively TRBD1 (5 bases). This CDR3 comprises 14 residues. The germline V and J ends were trimmed by 6 bases and 0 bases, with 8 bases remaining between them. The germline V gene has CDR1 SNHLY and CDR2 FYNNEI. As DNA, the CDR3 is TGTGCCAGCAGGAGGACACCGAACACCGGGGAGCTGTTTTTT. As protein: CASRRTPNTGELFF.

The chain joins TRBV18 to TRBJ2-1; D might be TRBD2 (6 bases). CDR3 length: 15 amino acids. Per the germline V gene, CDR1 is KGHSH and CDR2 is LQKENI. The ends were cut back, 3 bases at V and 5 bases at J, with 14 bases in the middle. The CDR3 sequence: CASSPSGSWDNEQFF. Here the CDR3 DNA reads TGTGCCAGCTCACCTTCCGGGAGCTGGGACAATGAGCAGTTCTTC. The full variable domain, its missing parts supplied by reference TRBV18 and TRBJ2-1, is NAGVMQNPRHLVRRRGQEARLRCSPMKGHSHVYWYRQLPEEGLKFMVYLQKENIIDESGMPKERFSAEFPKEGPSILRIQQVVRGDSAAYFCASSPSGSWDNEQFFGPGTRLTVL.

This clonotype appeared a single time. CDR3 loop: CASSARGASGQPQHF. CDR3 coding DNA: TGTGCCAGCAGTGCTAGAGGGGCCTCCGGACAGCCCCAGCATTTT. J is TRBJ1-5 and V is TRBV2; TRBD1 is a possible D gene (5 bases). The germline V gene has CDR1 SNHLY and CDR2 FYNNEI. This CDR3 spans 15 amino acids. Trimming took 4 bases from V and 7 from J, leaving 17 bases between them.

This clonotype came up many times. This chain uses TRBV7-9 with TRBJ2-1; 9 bases line up with TRBD1. Trimming took 1 base from V and 9 from J; bases not matched to a gene: 10. The CDR3 runs to 16 residues. Germline V gene data show CDR1 as SEHNR and CDR2 as FQNEAQ (reference sequence). CDR3 in amino acids: CASSLEAGTGLVEQFF. DNA of the CDR3: TGTGCCAGCAGCTTAGAAGCCGGGACAGGGCTCGTTGAGCAGTTCTTC.

In its sample, this clonotype was seen many times. V gene TRBV7-2 combines with J gene TRBJ2-3; 7 bases align to TRBD1. The V gene end was trimmed by 3 bases and the J gene end by 0 bases; junction bases not matched to a gene: 6. Germline V CDR1 and CDR2: SGHTA, FQGNSA. This CDR3 spans 16 amino acids. The CDR3: CASSFIGGSSTDTQYF. In DNA form, the CDR3 reads TGTGCCAGCAGCTTTATAGGGGGCTCTAGCACAGATACGCAGTATTTT. The variable domain in full, completed from reference TRBV7-2 and TRBJ2-3, reads GAGVSQSPSNKVTEKGKDVELRCDPISGHTALYWYRQSLGQGLEFLIYFQGNSAPDKSGLPSDRFSAERTGGSVSTLTIQRTQQEDSAVYLCASSFIGGSSTDTQYFGPGTRLTVL.

The sample holds many counts of this clonotype. The V gene is TRBV7-8, the J gene TRBJ1-5; possible D gene TRBD1, 6 bases. There are 15 residues in the CDR3. The germline gives CDR1 SGHVS, CDR2 FQNEAQ. V lost 1 base and J 7 bases, leaving 14 bases between the germline ends. The CDR3 nucleotides are TGTGCCAGCAGCTTAGAGGGGGGGGCGGCGCAGCCCCAGCATTTT. Translation: CASSLEGGAAQPQHF.

Only a few counts were recorded for this clonotype. The rearrangement joins TRBV20-1 to TRBJ2-6; the D is unclear. V was trimmed by 1 base and J by 2 bases, leaving 12 bases between them. Germline V lookup: CDR1 DFQATT, CDR2 SNEGSKA (reference sequence). CDR3 length: 16 amino acids. In DNA form, the CDR3 reads TGCAGTGCTAGAGCCAGCCTGCTCACTGGGGCCAACGTCCTGACTTTC. It codes for CSARASLLTGANVLTF.

A note on this clonotype: One base away lies a much larger clone, so this may be a sequencing read error. V and J are TRBV19 and TRBJ2-1; 7 bases align to TRBD1. J gave up 3 bases and V 6 bases, and 8 bases lay outside the gene matches. Germline V CDR1 and CDR2: LNHDA, SQIVND (reference sequence). This CDR3 is built from 15 residues. CDR3 loop: CASRPKGAGYNEQFF. CDR3 in DNA: TGTGCCAGTAGACCCAAGGGGGCGGGCTACAATGAGCAGTTCTTC. Combining the CDR3 with reference TRBV19 and TRBJ2-1 gives the whole variable domain DGGITQSPKYLFRKEGQNVTLSCEQNLNHDAMYWYRQDPGQGLRLIYYSQIVNDFQKGDIAEGYSVSREKKESFPLTVTSAQKNPTAFYLCASRPKGAGYNEQFFGPGTRLTVL.